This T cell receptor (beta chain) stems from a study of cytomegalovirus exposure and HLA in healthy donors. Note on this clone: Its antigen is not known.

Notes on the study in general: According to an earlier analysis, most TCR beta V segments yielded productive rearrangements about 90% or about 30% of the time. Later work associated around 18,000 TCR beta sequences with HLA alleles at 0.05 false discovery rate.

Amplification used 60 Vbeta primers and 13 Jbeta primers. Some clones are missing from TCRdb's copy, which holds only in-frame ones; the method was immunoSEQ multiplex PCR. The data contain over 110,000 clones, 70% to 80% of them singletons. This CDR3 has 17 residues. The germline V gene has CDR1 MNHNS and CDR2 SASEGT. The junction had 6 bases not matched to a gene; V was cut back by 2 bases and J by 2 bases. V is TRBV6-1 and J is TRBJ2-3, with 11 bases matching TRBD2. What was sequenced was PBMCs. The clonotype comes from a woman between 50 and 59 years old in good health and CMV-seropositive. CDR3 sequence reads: CASSEMASGGLTDTQYF. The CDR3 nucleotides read TGTGCCAGCAGTGAAATGGCTAGCGGGGGGCTCACAGATACGCAGTATTTT.